The rows below give T cell receptor beta chains drawn from one sample of a study of blood T cell repertoires in COVID-19. The protocol was immunoSEQ multiplex PCR, while the TCRdb copy is restricted to in-frame clones and leaves out a portion. The repertoire consists of approximately 400,000 clones, with 70% to 90% occurring once and the leading ten covering approximately 1.3%. Sequencing was done on a sample of PBMCs or T cells enriched from blood (not recorded which). Receptor source: a man aged 25 to 45 who had recovered from COVID-19. CDR3s include the opening cysteine and the closing phenylalanine or tryptophan. Each record gives: V gene, clone size, D gene, J gene, CDR3 DNA, CDR3 protein. The D gene is left open where the match is weak. Size values are once, few and many counts, or a class for expanded clones, and some rows have none.

TRBV28,-,TRBD1,TRBJ2-7,TGTGCCAGCAGTCAAAGGACAGGGCTTCTCTACGAGCAGTACTTC,CASSQRTGLLYEQYF
TRBV6-5,-,TRBD1,TRBJ2-7,TGTGCCAGCAGTCGAGCCCCGGGACAGATCGGCGAGCAGTACTTC,CASSRAPGQIGEQYF
TRBV4-1,-,TRBD1,TRBJ2-2,TGCGCCAGCAGCCCCCCCGACAGGGACGGTAACACCGGGGAGCTGTTTTTT,CASSPPDRDGNTGELFF
TRBV18,-,TRBD1,TRBJ1-1,TGTGCCAGCTCGCCGCAAACGGGACAGCAGAACACTGAAGCTTTCTTT,CASSPQTGQQNTEAFF
TRBV5-1,once,TRBD2,TRBJ2-3,TGCGCCAGCCACCAGCTGGCGGGGGTAAGCACAGATACGCAGTATTTT,CASHQLAGVSTDTQYF
TRBV19,-,TRBD2,TRBJ2-5,TGTGCCAGTAGTATATCGGGACTACAGCGAGAGACCCAGTACTTC,CASSISGLQRETQYF
TRBV19,-,-,TRBJ2-1,TGTGCCAGTCGCTCGACAGCGCGAAGCTCCTACAATGAGCAGTTCTTC,CASRSTARSSYNEQFF
TRBV12-3/TRBV12-4,-,-,TRBJ2-1,TGTGCCAGCAGTCCGGGGATCTACAATGAGCAGTTCTTC,CASSPGIYNEQFF
TRBV5-5,-,-,TRBJ1-1,TGTGCCAGCAGCCTCCGTTCAGGGGACACTGAAGCTTTCTTT,CASSLRSGDTEAFF
TRBV18,-,-,TRBJ2-4,TGTGCCAGCTCACCACCTCCAGGCGATGTAGACATTCAGTACTTC,CASSPPPGDVDIQYF
TRBV3-1/TRBV3-2,-,-,TRBJ2-2,TGTGCCAGCAGCCAAGTGGGGGGTCCCAACACCGGGGAGCTGTTTTTT,CASSQVGGPNTGELFF
TRBV4-2,-,TRBD2,TRBJ2-2,TGTGCCAGCAGCCAAGAGGCCAGCGGGGGGGCCGGGGAGCTGTTTTTT,CASSQEASGGAGELFF
TRBV30,-,TRBD1,TRBJ1-4,TGTGCCTGGAACCACCCGGGACAGGGTTACGAAAAACTGTTTTTT,CAWNHPGQGYEKLFF
TRBV12-3/TRBV12-4,once,-,TRBJ2-7,TGTGCCAGCACTAGTAGAGGCTACGAGCAGTACTTC,CASTSRGYEQYF
TRBV11-2,-,-,TRBJ2-4,TGTGCCAGCAGCGTCCCGACAGTAGCCAAAAACATTCAGTACTTC,CASSVPTVAKNIQYF
TRBV7-8,-,-,TRBJ1-1,TGTGCCAGCAGTATGGGGGAGGGGCAGCGTTCCACTGAAGCTTTCTTT,CASSMGEGQRSTEAFF
TRBV5-1,-,-,TRBJ1-1,TGCGCCAGCAGCTCTGGAGATATGAACACTGAAGCTTTCTTT,CASSSGDMNTEAFF
TRBV27,-,TRBD1,TRBJ2-7,TGTGCCAGCAGTGTAGCCGGGACAGGCCCCTACGAGCAGTACTTC,CASSVAGTGPYEQYF
TRBV9,-,-,TRBJ1-2,TGTGCCAGCAGCGGTCTGGGCTTCTCTAACTATGGCTACACCTTC,CASSGLGFSNYGYTF
TRBV5-4,-,-,TRBJ1-6,TGTGCCAGCAGCGCGAGGGATGAACCCCTCCACTTT,CASSARDEPLHF
TRBV7-8,-,-,TRBJ1-4,TGTGCCAGCACGCCCGGGGCAACTAATGAAAAACTGTTTTTT,CASTPGATNEKLFF
TRBV19,-,-,TRBJ2-3,TGTGCCAGTAGTATAGGGTTAGCGGCCCGCACAGATACGCAGTATTTT,CASSIGLAARTDTQYF
TRBV24-1,-,TRBD1,TRBJ2-2,TGTGCCACCAGCTCAGGACAGGGGAACACCGGGGAGCTGTTTTTT,CATSSGQGNTGELFF
TRBV30,-,-,TRBJ2-5,TGTGCCTGGAGTTTAAATAGGGGTGAGACCCAGTACTTC,CAWSLNRGETQYF
TRBV11-3,few,-,TRBJ2-5,TGTGCCAGCAGCTTAGGCCAGGGGTCCCAGTACTTC,CASSLGQGSQYF
TRBV7-2,-,-,TRBJ1-6,TGTGCCAGCAGCCTAGACAGGTATAATTCACCCCTCCACTTT,CASSLDRYNSPLHF
TRBV19,-,-,TRBJ1-3,TGTGCCAGTATGGGAGGATCCTCTGGAAACACCATATATTTT,CASMGGSSGNTIYF
TRBV12-5,-,TRBD1,TRBJ2-7,TGTGCTAGTGGTTTGGTCCGGGGACAGTCTAACTACGAGCAGTACTTC,CASGLVRGQSNYEQYF
TRBV18,-,TRBD1,TRBJ1-2,TGTGCCAGCTCACCACCGACAGGGTGGAGCTATGGCTACACCTTC,CASSPPTGWSYGYTF
TRBV5-4,-,TRBD1,TRBJ1-4,TGTGCCAGCAGCTTGGATCGCCGGGACAGGGGTGAAAAACTGTTTTTT,CASSLDRRDRGEKLFF
TRBV11-1,once,TRBD1,TRBJ2-3,TGTGCCAGCAGCTTTGGGACAGGGGGCATAGATACGCAGTATTTT,CASSFGTGGIDTQYF
TRBV9,-,-,TRBJ1-5,TGTGCCAGCAGCCCTGGAGAGAGTGTCTATCAGCCCCAGCATTTT,CASSPGESVYQPQHF
TRBV19,-,-,TRBJ2-2,TGTGCCAGTAGTATAGGTACAAACACCGGGGAGCTGTTTTTT,CASSIGTNTGELFF
TRBV13,-,TRBD1,TRBJ1-1,TGTGCCAGCAGCCCGGCCGGGACAGGCCAAAACACTGAAGCTTTCTTT,CASSPAGTGQNTEAFF
TRBV6-2/TRBV6-3,-,-,TRBJ1-1,TGTGCCAGCAGTTTTTCCGCCGGGACAATTGGAGCTTTCTTT,CASSFSAGTIGAFF
TRBV27,-,TRBD2,TRBJ2-1,TGTGCCAGCAGTCCGGACCTACTAGCGGTAACCTACAATGAGCAGTTCTTC,CASSPDLLAVTYNEQFF
TRBV12-5,-,TRBD1,TRBJ1-6,TGTGCTAGTGGTTCCCCGACAGGGAATTATACACCCCTCCACTTT,CASGSPTGNYTPLHF
TRBV7-8,few,TRBD1,TRBJ1-6,TGTGCCAGCAGCCCTGGACAGGGGACGGTCGGTAATTCACCCCTCCACTTT,CASSPGQGTVGNSPLHF
TRBV30,-,-,TRBJ1-5,TGTGCCTGGAGTACAGGGCCATATAGCAATCAGCCCCAGCATTTT,CAWSTGPYSNQPQHF
TRBV12-5,-,-,TRBJ1-3,TGTGCTAGTGGTTTGGTCCGGGTCTCTGGAAACACCATATATTTT,CASGLVRVSGNTIYF
TRBV15,many,-,TRBJ2-7,TGTGCCACCAGCAGCCGGGACACCCAACGCGAGCAGTACTTC,CATSSRDTQREQYF
TRBV30,-,-,TRBJ2-7,TGTGCCTGGGCCTCCGGAACAGGGATCTACGAGCAGTACTTC,CAWASGTGIYEQYF
TRBV5-1,-,-,TRBJ1-1,TGCGCCAGCAGCTTAGGGGCGTCCAACACTGAAGCTTTCTTT,CASSLGASNTEAFF
TRBV9,-,-,TRBJ2-3,TGTGCCAGCAGCCCCCAAACCTACACAGATACGCAGTATTTT,CASSPQTYTDTQYF
TRBV2,-,TRBD1,TRBJ1-2,TGTGCCAGCAGTGGGGGACAGAATAACTATGGCTACACCTTC,CASSGGQNNYGYTF
TRBV5-1,-,TRBD1,TRBJ1-2,TGCGCCAGCAGCTTGACCATTACGGGACAGTTGTCTGGCTACACCTTC,CASSLTITGQLSGYTF
TRBV5-1,once,TRBD2,TRBJ2-3,TGCGCCAGCAGCTCGGCTAGCGGGGGCACAGATACGCAGTATTTT,CASSSASGGTDTQYF
TRBV2,-,TRBD1,TRBJ1-2,TGTGCCAGCGGGGGACAGGGCGACTATGGCTACACCTTC,CASGGQGDYGYTF
TRBV5-1,-,-,TRBJ2-3,TGCGCCAGCAGCTTGGGGCAGGTGGGAGATACGCAGTATTTT,CASSLGQVGDTQYF
TRBV23-1,-,TRBD1,TRBJ1-1,TGCGCCAGTAGTCGAACGGACAGGCGGATTGGTAACACTGAAGCTTTCTTT,CASSRTDRRIGNTEAFF
TRBV10-3,-,TRBD1,TRBJ1-2,TGTGCCATAGAAGGGGGCGATGGCTACACCTTC,CAIEGGDGYTF